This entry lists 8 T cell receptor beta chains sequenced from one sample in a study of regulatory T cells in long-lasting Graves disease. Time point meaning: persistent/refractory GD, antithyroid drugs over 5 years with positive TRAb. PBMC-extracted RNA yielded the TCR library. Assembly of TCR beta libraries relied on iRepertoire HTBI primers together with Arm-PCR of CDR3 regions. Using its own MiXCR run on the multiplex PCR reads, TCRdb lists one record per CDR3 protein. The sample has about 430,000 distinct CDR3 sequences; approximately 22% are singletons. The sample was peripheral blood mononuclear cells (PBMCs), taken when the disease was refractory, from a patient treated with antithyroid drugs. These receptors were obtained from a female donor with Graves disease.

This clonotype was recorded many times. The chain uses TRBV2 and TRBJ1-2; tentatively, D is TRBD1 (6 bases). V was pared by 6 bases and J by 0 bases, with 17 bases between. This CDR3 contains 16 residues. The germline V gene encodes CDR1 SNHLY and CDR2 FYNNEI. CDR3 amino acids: CASSTSGTRANYGYTF. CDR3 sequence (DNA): TGTGCCAGCAGCACCTCCGGGACACGAGCTAACTATGGCTACACCTTC.

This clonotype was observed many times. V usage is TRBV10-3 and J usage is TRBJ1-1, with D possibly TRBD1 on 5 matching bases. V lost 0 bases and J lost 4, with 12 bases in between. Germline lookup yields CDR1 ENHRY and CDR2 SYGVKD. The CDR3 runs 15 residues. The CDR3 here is CAISESGGTITEAFF. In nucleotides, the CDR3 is TGTGCCATCAGTGAGTCGGGAGGGACGATCACTGAAGCTTTCTTT.

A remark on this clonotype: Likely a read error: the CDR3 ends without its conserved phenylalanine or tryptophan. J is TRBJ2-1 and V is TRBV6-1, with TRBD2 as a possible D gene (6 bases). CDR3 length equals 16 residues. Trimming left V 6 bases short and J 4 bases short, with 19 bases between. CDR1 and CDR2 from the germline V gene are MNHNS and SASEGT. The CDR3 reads CASRGGVGSPYNEQFS. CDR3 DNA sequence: TGTGCCAGCAGGGGGGGTGTGGGGTCACCATACAATGAGCAGTTCTCC.

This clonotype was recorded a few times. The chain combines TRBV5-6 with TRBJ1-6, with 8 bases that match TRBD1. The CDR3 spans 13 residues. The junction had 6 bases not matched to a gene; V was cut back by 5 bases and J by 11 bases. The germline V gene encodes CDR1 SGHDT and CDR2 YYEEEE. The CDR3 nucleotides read TGTGCCAGCAGTCGGACAGGGTACCCACCCCTCCACTTT. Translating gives CASSRTGYPPLHF.

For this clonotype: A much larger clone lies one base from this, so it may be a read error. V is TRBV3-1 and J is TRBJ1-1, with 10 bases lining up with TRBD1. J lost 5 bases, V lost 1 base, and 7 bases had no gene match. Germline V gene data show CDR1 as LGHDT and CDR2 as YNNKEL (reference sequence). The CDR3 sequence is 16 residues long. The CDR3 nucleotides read TGTGCCAGCAGCCAAGGACGGATGGACAGGGGGACTGAAGCTTTCTTT. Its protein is CASSQGRMDRGTEAFF.

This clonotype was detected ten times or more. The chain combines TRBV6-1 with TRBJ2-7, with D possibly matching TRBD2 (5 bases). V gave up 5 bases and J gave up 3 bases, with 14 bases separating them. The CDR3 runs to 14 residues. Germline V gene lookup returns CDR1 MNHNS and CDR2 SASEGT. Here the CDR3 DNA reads TGTGCCAGCAGTCTGAACCCGGACTTCTACGAGCAGTACTTC. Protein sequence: CASSLNPDFYEQYF.

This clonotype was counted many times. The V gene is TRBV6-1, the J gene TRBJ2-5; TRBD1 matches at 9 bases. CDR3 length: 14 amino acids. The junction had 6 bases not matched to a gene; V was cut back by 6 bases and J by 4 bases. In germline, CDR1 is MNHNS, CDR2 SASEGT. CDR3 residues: CASSTGTGPETQYF. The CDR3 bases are TGTGCCAGCAGCACCGGGACAGGGCCAGAGACCCAGTACTTC.

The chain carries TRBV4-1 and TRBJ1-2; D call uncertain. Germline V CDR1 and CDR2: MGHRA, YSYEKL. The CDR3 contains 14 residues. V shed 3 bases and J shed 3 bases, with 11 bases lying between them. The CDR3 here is CASSQVDGDYGYTF. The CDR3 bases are TGCGCCAGCAGCCAGGTCGACGGTGACTATGGCTACACCTTC.